The source of this T cell receptor beta chain is a study of blood T cell repertoires in COVID-19. At the level of the study: Samples came from the United States, Italy and Spain, spanning acute and convalescent COVID-19. T cells, B-cell-depleted T cells, or PBMCs supplied cDNA or gDNA.

Source study methods: Reference gene primers were amplified, and this amplification served to estimate nucleated cell counts. Assay used: immunoSEQ multiplex PCR; TCRdb lists only in-frame clones, some missing. V, J and clone size reflect that table, while D and trimming were determined from the DNA. The sample has fewer than 250,000 clones, 84% seen once; the top ten hold 4% to 4.5%. In its sample, this clone was seen once. The ends lost 3 bases at V and 0 bases at J; junction bases unmatched: 2. Germline values: CDR1 PRHDT, CDR2 FYEKMQ (reference sequence). The length of the CDR3 is 15 residues. Sequenced sample: peripheral blood. The receptor was isolated from a man aged 50-59 years with acute or convalescent COVID-19. V gene TRBV13 combines with J gene TRBJ2-1; 7 nucleotides match TRBD2. The CDR3 is CASSLGGSSYNEQFF. DNA of the CDR3: TGTGCCAGCAGCTTGGGCGGGAGCTCCTACAATGAGCAGTTCTTC.